The next 14 T cell receptor beta chains were all read from a single sample in a study of T cell responses to AZD1222 COVID-19 vaccine. The assay was immunoSEQ multiplex PCR, and TCRdb's table has in-frame clones only and misses some. The sample gives more than 150,000 clones, around 93% of which show up once; roughly 9.8% is in the top ten. The sample here was peripheral blood, taken on day 0 of AZD1222 vaccination. The source of these receptors is an adult in good health.

This clone was picked up one time. The gene calls are TRBV7-2 and TRBJ2-7, with D unresolved. The CDR3 sequence is 15 residues long. In germline, CDR1 is SGHTA, CDR2 FQGNSA. Trimming shortened V by 1 base and J by 6 bases, and 16 bases separated the two germline ends. The CDR3 nucleotides are TGTGCCAGCAGCTTAGAAGGTTCCGCCCGTTCCGAGCAGTACTTC. Translating gives CASSLEGSARSEQYF.

V gene TRBV6-5 combines with J gene TRBJ2-7; TRBD2 agrees at 7 bases. The CDR3 consists of 11 residues. Germline CDR1 is MNHEY and CDR2 is SVGAGI. After removal of 10 bases from V and 4 bases from J, the junction contained 4 bases not matched to a gene. The CDR3 is CAIGEGYEQYF. Here the CDR3 DNA reads TGTGCCATTGGGGAGGGTTACGAGCAGTACTTC.

The V call is TRBV2, the J call TRBJ2-1; D is undetermined. The length of the CDR3 is 11 residues. The germline V gene encodes CDR1 SNHLY and CDR2 FYNNEI. Between the trimmed V and J ends, which lost 6 bases and 5 bases, there was a span of 5 bases. Written as DNA, the CDR3 is TGTGCCAGCAGCGATAACAATGAGCAGTTCTTC. The encoded protein is CASSDNNEQFF.

This sequence joins TRBV28 and TRBJ1-1, with D unclear. The CDR3 has 14 residues. Trimming removed 2 bases at V and 1 base at J, with 8 bases between. CDR1 and CDR2 from the germline V gene are MDHEN and SYDVKM. CDR3 DNA sequence: TGTGCCAGCAGTTTAGGCCACCAGAACACTGAAGCTTTCTTT. Amino acids: CASSLGHQNTEAFF.

The J gene is TRBJ2-1, the V gene TRBV7-9; 11 bases match TRBD2. The CDR3 has 15 amino acids. V trimming: 3 bases; J trimming: 5 bases; junction bases outside the gene matches: 3. The V gene's germline CDR1 is SEHNR and CDR2 FQNEAQ (reference sequence). CDR3 amino acids: CASSFSGRAHNEQFF. Written as DNA, the CDR3 is TGTGCCAGCAGCTTTAGCGGGAGGGCCCACAATGAGCAGTTCTTC.

V is TRBV14 and J is TRBJ1-6; D perhaps matches TRBD1 (5 bases). Germline CDR1 is SGHDN and CDR2 is FVKESK. This CDR3 has 15 residues. The ends were cut back, 3 bases at V and 5 bases at J, with 11 bases in the middle. CDR3 bases: TGTGCCAGCAGCCAGACAGATTCAAATAATTCACCCCTCCACTTT. Residues: CASSQTDSNNSPLHF.

V gene TRBV29-1 combines with J gene TRBJ2-5; 13 bases fit TRBD2. The V and J ends lost 4 bases and 5 bases, in that order; junction bases with no gene match: 7. The germline CDR1 and CDR2 sequences are SQVTM and ANQGSEA. CDR3 length: 15 residues. The CDR3 protein is CSVGTSGSILETQYF. In DNA, the CDR3 is TGCAGCGTTGGGACTAGCGGGAGTATTTTGGAGACCCAGTACTTC. The entire variable domain, with the rest obtained from reference TRBV29-1 and TRBJ2-5, is as follows: SAVISQKPSRDICQRGTSLTIQCQVDSQVTMMFWYRQQPGQSLTLIATANQGSEATYESGFVIDKFPISRPNLTFSTLTVSNMSPEDSSIYLCSVGTSGSILETQYFGPGTRLLVL.

The count of this clone is one. V gene TRBV4-1 combines with J gene TRBJ2-6, with 11 positions matching TRBD1. This CDR3 spans 18 amino acids. V lost 4 bases to trimming and J lost 0 bases; unmatched junction nucleotides: 5. Germline V gene sequence: CDR1 MGHRA, CDR2 YSYEKL. The CDR3 DNA reads as TGCGCCAGCAGCCTTTGGACAGGGGGCAACTCTGGGGCCAACGTCCTGACTTTC. Its protein is CASSLWTGGNSGANVLTF.

This chain links TRBV7-9 with TRBJ2-5; 11 nucleotides line up with TRBD2. The CDR3 runs to 15 residues. CDR1 and CDR2 (germline): SEHNR, FQNEAQ (reference sequence). With 4 bases clipped from V and 7 bases from J, the junction kept 8 bases outside the gene matches. Here the CDR3 DNA reads TGTGCCAGCAGCTCCAAAACCGGGACTAGCGGGACCCAGTACTTC. Protein: CASSSKTGTSGTQYF.

The chain has TRBV7-9 and TRBJ2-3; 14 nucleotides match TRBD2. There are 16 residues in the CDR3. Germline assignment: CDR1 SEHNR and CDR2 FQNEAQ (reference sequence). V was pared by 5 bases and J by 6 bases, with 7 bases of the junction left unmatched. The CDR3 DNA is TGTGCCAGCAGCCCCGGACTAGCGGGAGGCTCGGATACGCAGTATTTT. The encoded protein is CASSPGLAGGSDTQYF.

The chain combines TRBV7-9 with TRBJ2-4, with D uncertain. CDR1 and CDR2 (germline): SEHNR, FQNEAQ (reference sequence). Trimming removed 1 base from V and 0 bases from J, with 4 bases in between. The CDR3 has 14 residues. The CDR3 DNA sequence: TGTGCCAGCAGCTTAGGGGGAGCCAAAAACATTCAGTACTTC. Protein sequence: CASSLGGAKNIQYF.

The chain uses TRBV7-6 and TRBJ2-1; 9 nucleotides match TRBD1. The V and J ends lost 5 bases and 8 bases, in that order; junction bases with no gene match: 10. Germline V gene data show CDR1 as SGHVS and CDR2 as FNYEAQ. The CDR3 spans 15 residues. The CDR3 sequence is CASSLRDREGDEQFF. DNA of the CDR3: TGTGCCAGCAGCCTCCGGGACAGGGAAGGCGATGAGCAGTTCTTC. Variable domain in full (rest from reference TRBV7-6 and TRBJ2-1): GAGVSQSPRYKVTKRGQDVALRCDPISGHVSLYWYRQALGQGPEFLTYFNYEAQQDKSGLPNDRFSAERPEGSISTLTIQRTEQRDSAMYRCASSLRDREGDEQFFGPGTRLTVL.

This sequence joins TRBV7-2 and TRBJ2-1; D not certain. Germline CDR1 SGHTA, CDR2 FQGNSA. V lost 1 base and J lost 0, with 10 bases in between. The CDR3 runs to 16 residues. The CDR3 reads CASSLVRASSYNEQFF. The CDR3 DNA reads as TGTGCCAGCAGCTTAGTTCGAGCCAGCTCCTACAATGAGCAGTTCTTC. Based on the CDR3 plus reference TRBV7-2 and TRBJ2-1, the full variable domain is GAGVSQSPSNKVTEKGKDVELRCDPISGHTALYWYRQSLGQGLEFLIYFQGNSAPDKSGLPSDRFSAERTGGSVSTLTIQRTQQEDSAVYLCASSLVRASSYNEQFFGPGTRLTVL.

V is TRBV6-1 and J is TRBJ1-5; D uncertain. The germline V and J ends were trimmed by 1 base and 3 bases, with 7 bases remaining between them. The germline V gene has CDR1 MNHNS and CDR2 SASEGT. This CDR3 contains 14 residues. The CDR3, as DNA: TGTGCCAGCAGTGAAGACATGACCAATCAGCCCCAGCATTTT. It translates to CASSEDMTNQPQHF.